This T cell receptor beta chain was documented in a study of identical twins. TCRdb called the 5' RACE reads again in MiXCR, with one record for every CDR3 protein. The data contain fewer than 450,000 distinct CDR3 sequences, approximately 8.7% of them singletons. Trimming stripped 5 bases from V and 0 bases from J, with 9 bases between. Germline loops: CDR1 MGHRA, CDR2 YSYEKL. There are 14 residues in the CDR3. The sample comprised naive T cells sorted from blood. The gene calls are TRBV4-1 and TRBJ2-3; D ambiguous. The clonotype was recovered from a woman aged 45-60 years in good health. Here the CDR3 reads CASSVASSTDTQYF. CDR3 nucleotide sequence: TGCGCCAGCAGCGTAGCATCAAGCACAGATACGCAGTATTTT.